This T cell receptor beta chain comes out of a study of STAT5B mutations in CD4+ large granular lymphocyte leukemia. Notes on the study in general: Patient CD4-sorted repertoires stayed more clonal than healthy ones after leukemic-clone removal. 8/27 top patient clones versus 2/35 control clones were TRBV06-family.

The germline V gene has CDR1 LNHDA and CDR2 SQIVND (reference sequence). CDR3 length: 17 amino acids. V dropped 4 bases and J dropped 3 bases, with 19 bases sitting between them. On this clone: Antigen: not known.

Control samples were healthy donors' buffy coats. The data were produced by immunoSEQ multiplex PCR, yet TCRdb's version contains in-frame clones alone and is incomplete. The data contain under 40,000 clones, roughly 77% of them seen just once; the ten biggest clones take up about 0.45%. The specimen was CD4+ T cells from blood buffy coats. The TCR sequence derives from a human donor in good health. The chain couples TRBV19 to TRBJ2-1; D tentatively reads TRBD1 or TRBD2 (5 bases each). CDR3 in amino acids: CASSTLSGTENYNEQFF. The CDR3 DNA is TGTGCCAGTAGTACCCTCTCCGGGACCGAAAACTACAATGAGCAGTTCTTC.